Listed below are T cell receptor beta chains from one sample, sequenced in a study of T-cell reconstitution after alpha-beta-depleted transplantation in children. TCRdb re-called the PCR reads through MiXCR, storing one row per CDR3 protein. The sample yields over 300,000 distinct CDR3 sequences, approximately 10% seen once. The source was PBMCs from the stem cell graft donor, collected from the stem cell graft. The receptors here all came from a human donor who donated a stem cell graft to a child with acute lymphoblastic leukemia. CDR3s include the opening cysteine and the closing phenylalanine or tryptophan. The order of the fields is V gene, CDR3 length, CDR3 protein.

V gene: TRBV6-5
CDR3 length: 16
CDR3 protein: CASSYGTASVDSPLHF

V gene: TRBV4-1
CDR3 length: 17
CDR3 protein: CASSQDQRVTGPIEQYF

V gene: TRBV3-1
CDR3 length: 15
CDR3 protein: CASSHAGTSYNEQFF

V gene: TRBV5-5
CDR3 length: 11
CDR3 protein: CASSSPDTQYF

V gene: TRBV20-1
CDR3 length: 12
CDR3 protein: CSASSRLETQYF

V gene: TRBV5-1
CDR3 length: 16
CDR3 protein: CASSGTSGRSQETQYF

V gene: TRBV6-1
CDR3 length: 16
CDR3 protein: CASSIPLAGGHNEQFF

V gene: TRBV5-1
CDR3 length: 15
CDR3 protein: CASSSEVAEYNEQFF

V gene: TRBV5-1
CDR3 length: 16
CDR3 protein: CASSLGLAEDVDTQYF

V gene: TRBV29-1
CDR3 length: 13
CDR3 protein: CSAGQVGGETQYF

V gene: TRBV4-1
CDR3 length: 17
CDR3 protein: CASSLEIGLAGVYEQFF

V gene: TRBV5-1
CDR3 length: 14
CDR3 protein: CASSLDDYYNEQFF

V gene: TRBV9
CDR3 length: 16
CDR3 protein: CASSVAGTALSGELFF

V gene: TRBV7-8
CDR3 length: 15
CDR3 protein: CASSSRDYREDTQYF

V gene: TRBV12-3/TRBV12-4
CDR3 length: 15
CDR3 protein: CASSLGLAYQETQYF

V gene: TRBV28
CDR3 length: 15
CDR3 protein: CASSFSRGMNTEAFF

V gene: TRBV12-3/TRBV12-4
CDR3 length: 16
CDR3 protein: CASSLPASGSRDTQYF

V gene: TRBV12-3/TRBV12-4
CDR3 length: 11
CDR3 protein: CASREGETQYF

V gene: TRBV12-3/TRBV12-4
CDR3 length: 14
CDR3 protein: CASSPWGGRNEQFF

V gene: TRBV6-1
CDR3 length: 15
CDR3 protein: CASSAGQGITNEQFF

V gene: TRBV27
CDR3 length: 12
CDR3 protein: CASSSIGTEAFF

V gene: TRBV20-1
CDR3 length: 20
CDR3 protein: CSARDEMLSRDRAIQETQYF

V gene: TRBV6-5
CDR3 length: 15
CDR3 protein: CASNSRAQGDYGYTF

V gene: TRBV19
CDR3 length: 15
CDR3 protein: CASSMAATENYEQYF

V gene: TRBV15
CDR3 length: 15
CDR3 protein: CATSRDLAGSYEQYF

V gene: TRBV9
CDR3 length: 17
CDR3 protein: CASSVGASGAAQETQYF

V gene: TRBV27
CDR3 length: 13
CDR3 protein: CASSLRPMDEQFF

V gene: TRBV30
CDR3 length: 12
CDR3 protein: CAWGHPNTEAFF

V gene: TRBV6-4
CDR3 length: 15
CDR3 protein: CASSDSIAGVETQYF

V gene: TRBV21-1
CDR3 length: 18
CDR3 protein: CASSKGVGQGTGGSPLHF

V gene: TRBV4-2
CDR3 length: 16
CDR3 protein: CASSQDSGENTGELFF

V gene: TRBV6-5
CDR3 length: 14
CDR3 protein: CASSYGGVQETQYF

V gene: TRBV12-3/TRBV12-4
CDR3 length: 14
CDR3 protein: CASSLEGPYNEQFF

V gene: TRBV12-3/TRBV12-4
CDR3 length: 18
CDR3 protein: CASSLSGLAGVGADTQYF

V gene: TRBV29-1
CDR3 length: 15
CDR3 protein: CSSAKREAPSYEQYF

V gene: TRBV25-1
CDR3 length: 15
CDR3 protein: CASSDRTGDAYEQYF

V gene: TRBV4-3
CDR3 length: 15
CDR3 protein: CASSRTSGFTDTQYF

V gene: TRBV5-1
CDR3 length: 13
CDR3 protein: CASSSDNQETQYF

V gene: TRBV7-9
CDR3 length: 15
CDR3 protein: CASSLALAGAETQYF

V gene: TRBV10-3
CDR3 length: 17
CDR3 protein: CAISELGADFGTGELFF

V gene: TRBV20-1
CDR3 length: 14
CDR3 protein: CSARKGGGTDTQYF

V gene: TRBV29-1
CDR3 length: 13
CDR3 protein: CSVARERPYEQYF

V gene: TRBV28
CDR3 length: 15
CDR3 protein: CASSLRGLSQETQYF

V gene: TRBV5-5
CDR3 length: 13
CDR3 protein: CASSYGQDYEQFF

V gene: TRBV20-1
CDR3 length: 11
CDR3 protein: CSAIGVDTQYF

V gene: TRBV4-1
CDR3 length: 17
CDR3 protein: CASSHPRTSGRNNEQFF

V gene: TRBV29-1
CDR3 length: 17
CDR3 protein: CSVEGDLPVERYNEQFF

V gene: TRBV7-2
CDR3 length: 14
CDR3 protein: CASSTGQGSDTQYF

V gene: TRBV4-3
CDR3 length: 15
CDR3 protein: CASSQDGTPTYEQYF

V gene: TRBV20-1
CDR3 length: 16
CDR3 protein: CSARGDRGRGGSGYTF

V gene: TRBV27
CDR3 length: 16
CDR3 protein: CASSPTPRLAEETQYF

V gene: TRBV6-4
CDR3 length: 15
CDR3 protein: CASRDPGRTEETQYF

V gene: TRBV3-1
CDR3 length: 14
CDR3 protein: CASNLGVWVNEQFF

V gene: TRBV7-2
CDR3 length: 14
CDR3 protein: CASSLAAGYNEQFF

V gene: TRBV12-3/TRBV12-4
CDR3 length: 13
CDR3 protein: CASSYRTNQPQHF

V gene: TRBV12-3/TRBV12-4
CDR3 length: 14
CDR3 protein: CASSSDPEPDEQFF